The 30 T cell receptor beta chains below come from one sample, sequenced in a study of high-grade serous ovarian cancer treatment subgroups. The tumor samples were collected prior to definitive surgery or chemotherapy. The table came from immunoSEQ multiplex PCR; TCRdb's copy has only in-frame clones and leaves some out. Here the sample spans 18,000 or so clones, about 68% being singletons. The material sequenced was tumor tissue. The receptors come from a human donor with high-grade serous ovarian cancer.

This chain uses TRBV30 with TRBJ2-1; no clear D gene. Trimming pared 1 base from V and 5 bases from J, leaving 6 bases between. Germline assignment: CDR1 GTSNPN and CDR2 SVGIG (reference sequence). This CDR3 is 12 amino acids long. In DNA form, the CDR3 reads TGTGCCTGGAGTGGTCTGAACAATGAGCAGTTCTTC. Its protein product is CAWSGLNNEQFF.

The chain employs TRBV27 and TRBJ1-2, with a possible D match to TRBD1 (5 bases). In germline, CDR1 is MNHEY, CDR2 SMNVEV (reference sequence). This CDR3 contains 15 residues. Trimming removed 2 bases from V and 2 bases from J, with 12 bases in between. The CDR3 here is CASSLGYTGNYGYTF. The CDR3 DNA reads TGTGCCAGCAGTTTAGGGTACACAGGCAACTATGGCTACACCTTC.

The chain is built from TRBV10-3 and TRBJ1-1, with TRBD1 matching 7 bases. J was trimmed by 2 bases and V by 8 bases; bases with no gene match: 5. The CDR3 sequence is 13 residues long. Germline V gives CDR1 ENHRY, CDR2 SYGVKD. The CDR3 is CAIGRQGNTEAFF. The CDR3 nucleotides read TGTGCCATCGGAAGACAGGGTAACACTGAAGCTTTCTTT.

The gene calls are TRBV28 and TRBJ2-7; D unclear. V gave up 5 bases and J gave up 6 bases, with 20 bases separating them. Germline loops: CDR1 MDHEN, CDR2 SYDVKM. The CDR3 has 15 residues. The CDR3 DNA is TGTGCCAGCAGTCCTGCCACCTTTACAAGATCCGAGCAGTACTTC. It translates to CASSPATFTRSEQYF.

J is TRBJ2-5 and V is TRBV19; 10 bases match TRBD2. The CDR3 has 16 residues. V was clipped by 3 bases and J by 5 bases; unmatched bases: 9. CDR1 is LNHDA, CDR2 SQIVND, per germline (reference sequence). The CDR3, as DNA: TGTGCCAGTAGTATTTCGGCTAGCGGGAGTCGGGAGACCCAGTACTTC. Its translation: CASSISASGSRETQYF.

The sample holds one count of this clone. The gene calls are TRBV19 and TRBJ1-1, with D possibly TRBD1 on 5 matching bases. In germline, CDR1 is LNHDA, CDR2 SQIVND (reference sequence). V lost 1 base to trimming and J lost 2 bases, with 11 bases between them. This CDR3 contains 15 residues. The CDR3 DNA sequence: TGTGCCAGTAGTATAGGTCATGGGGCCAACACTGAAGCTTTCTTT. Its protein is CASSIGHGANTEAFF.

The DNA of the CDR3 is TGTGCCAGCAGCTTACCCAGACTAGCGGGAGTGGGGAATGAGCAGTTCTTC. Translating it yields CASSLPRLAGVGNEQFF. The genes are TRBV7-2 and TRBJ2-1; TRBD2 matches 12 bases. The CDR3 runs 17 residues. After removal of 2 bases from V and 7 bases from J, the junction contained 9 bases not matched to a gene. CDR1 is SGHTA, CDR2 FQGNSA, per germline.

V gene TRBV19 combines with J gene TRBJ1-1; D is uncertain. Looked up from germline, CDR1 is LNHDA and CDR2 is SQIVND (reference sequence). V lost 3 bases to trimming and J lost 3 bases, with 8 bases between them. The CDR3 extends over 13 amino acids. CDR3 in amino acids: CASSMWEDTEAFF. The DNA of the CDR3 is TGTGCCAGTAGTATGTGGGAGGACACTGAAGCTTTCTTT. The full variable domain, in which reference TRBV19 and TRBJ1-1 provide the parts outside the CDR3, is DGGITQSPKYLFRKEGQNVTLSCEQNLNHDAMYWYRQDPGQGLRLIYYSQIVNDFQKGDIAEGYSVSREKKESFPLTVTSAQKNPTAFYLCASSMWEDTEAFFGQGTRLTVV.

This chain links TRBV28 with TRBJ2-7; possible D gene TRBD2, 6 bases. V lost 7 bases and J lost 0, with 16 bases in between. The germline gives CDR1 MDHEN, CDR2 SYDVKM. CDR3 length: 15 residues. The CDR3 sequence: CASNVADQSSYEQYF. CDR3 DNA: TGTGCCAGCAACGTAGCGGACCAGAGCTCCTACGAGCAGTACTTC.

In this sample, this clone turned up a few times. CDR3 DNA: TGTGCCAGCAGCGTAAATCGACTAGCGAACACCGGGGAGCTGTTTTTT. Translated: CASSVNRLANTGELFF. This chain joins TRBV9 and TRBJ2-2; D may be TRBD2 (6 bases). The germline V gene encodes CDR1 SGDLS and CDR2 YYNGEE. The CDR3 consists of 16 residues. V dropped 1 base and J dropped 0 bases, with 10 bases sitting between them.

The V gene is TRBV6-5, the J gene TRBJ2-1; 10 bases match TRBD2. The length of the CDR3 is 15 residues. Unmatched junction bases numbered 8, after V lost 2 bases and J lost 10 bases. CDR1 and CDR2 (germline): MNHEY, SVGAGI. The CDR3 region is CASSYGAEAGGEQFF. The CDR3 nucleotides are TGTGCCAGCAGTTACGGGGCAGAAGCGGGAGGGGAGCAGTTCTTC.

This chain joins TRBV6-5 and TRBJ1-1; D call uncertain. CDR1 and CDR2 (germline): MNHEY, SVGAGI. The CDR3 is 13 residues long. Trimming took 2 bases from V and 7 from J, leaving 11 bases between them. The CDR3 DNA sequence: TGTGCCAGCAGTTACGGGGAAAGGGTTGAAGCTTTCTTT. Its protein is CASSYGERVEAFF.

The CDR3 nucleotides read TGTGCCAGCAGTTTCCTAGCGGGCACAGATACGCAGTATTTT. Protein product: CASSFLAGTDTQYF. This chain links TRBV28 with TRBJ2-3, with 7 bases aligning to TRBD2. The V segment lost 3 bases and the J segment 1 base; nucleotides outside the gene matches: 1. The germline V gene has CDR1 MDHEN and CDR2 SYDVKM. There are 14 residues in the CDR3.

The chain links TRBV6-6 to TRBJ1-1; TRBD1 is a possible D gene (6 bases). CDR3 size: 13 residues. Trimming stripped 6 bases from V and 7 bases from J, with 15 bases between. Per the germline V gene, CDR1 is MNHNY and CDR2 is SVGAGI (reference sequence). The CDR3 coding sequence is TGTGCCAGCAGAAGGACAGTTTTTTTTGAAGCTTTCTTT. It is translated as CASRRTVFFEAFF.

V and J are TRBV19 and TRBJ2-2; maybe TRBD1 (5 bases). The length of the CDR3 is 15 residues. CDR1 LNHDA and CDR2 SQIVND come from the germline V gene (reference sequence). V was cut by 4 bases and J by 2 bases, with 11 bases left in between. The CDR3 region has the DNA TGTGCCAGTAGTACGACAGCGAGAAACACCGGGGAGCTGTTTTTT. Translation gives CASSTTARNTGELFF. The full variable domain, completed using reference TRBV19 and TRBJ2-2, is DGGITQSPKYLFRKEGQNVTLSCEQNLNHDAMYWYRQDPGQGLRLIYYSQIVNDFQKGDIAEGYSVSREKKESFPLTVTSAQKNPTAFYLCASSTTARNTGELFFGEGSRLTVL.

The chain is built from TRBV28 and TRBJ2-7; D call uncertain. Per germline, CDR1 MDHEN and CDR2 SYDVKM. Trimming removed 6 bases at V and 2 bases at J, with 14 bases between. The CDR3 is made up of 14 amino acids. CDR3 nucleotide sequence: TGTGCCAGCAGCGAGGCCCGGACCCCCTACGAGCAGTACTTC. Amino acids: CASSEARTPYEQYF.

This chain uses TRBV30 with TRBJ1-1, with a tentative D call TRBD1 (5 bases). Germline V gene sequence: CDR1 GTSNPN, CDR2 SVGIG (reference sequence). V gave up 0 bases and J gave up 4 bases, with 15 bases separating them. The CDR3 spans 15 residues. In DNA form, the CDR3 reads TGTGCCTGGAGTGTAGACGGGGGTTTTCGCACTGAAGCTTTCTTT. It translates to CAWSVDGGFRTEAFF.

V is TRBV28 and J is TRBJ1-2; D perhaps matches TRBD1 (5 bases). This CDR3 has 13 residues. The V and J ends lost 6 bases and 2 bases respectively, with 10 bases between them. Germline values: CDR1 MDHEN, CDR2 SYDVKM. The DNA of the CDR3 is TGTGCCAGCAGAACCGACAGCAACTATGGCTACACCTTC. Translating gives CASRTDSNYGYTF.

This clone was seen just once. DNA for the CDR3: TGTGCCAGCAGCCTAGCCCTGATTCATTCCAGCTCCTACGAGCAGTACTTC. It translates to CASSLALIHSSSYEQYF. The chain is built from TRBV5-5 and TRBJ2-7, with D possibly TRBD2 on 5 matching bases. This CDR3 region has 17 residues. Per germline, CDR1 SGHKS and CDR2 YYEKEE (reference sequence). The V and J ends lost 4 bases and 0 bases respectively, with 20 bases between them.

The rearrangement joins TRBV7-2 to TRBJ2-5; 10 bases agree with TRBD2. Trimming took 5 bases from V and 7 from J; bases not matched to a gene: 16. Germline CDR1 is SGHTA and CDR2 is FQGNSA. This CDR3 contains 17 residues. Here the CDR3 DNA reads TGTGCCAGCAGCCGCTTATTTAGTGCTAGCGGGAGTACGACCCAGTACTTC. The encoded protein is CASSRLFSASGSTTQYF.

The genes are TRBV7-2 and TRBJ2-4; D could derive from TRBD1 or TRBD2 (5 bases each). The length of the CDR3 is 12 residues. The germline gives CDR1 SGHTA, CDR2 FQGNSA. Trimming shortened V by 2 bases and J by 9 bases, and 8 bases separated the two germline ends. CDR3 nucleotide sequence: TGTGCCAGCAGCTTACCGGGACCCATTCAGTACTTC. Translating it yields CASSLPGPIQYF.

The chain employs TRBV7-2 and TRBJ2-7; 16 bases fit TRBD2. In germline, CDR1 is SGHTA, CDR2 FQGNSA. The J segment lost 4 bases and the V segment lost 5 bases, leaving 5 bases of the junction unmatched. The CDR3 consists of 16 residues. The CDR3 region is CASSQGLAGGSYEQYF. The CDR3 coding sequence is TGTGCCAGCAGCCAGGGACTAGCGGGAGGGAGTTACGAGCAGTACTTC.

V gene TRBV27 combines with J gene TRBJ2-7; 10 bases line up with TRBD2. CDR1 and CDR2 from the germline V gene are MNHEY and SMNVEV (reference sequence). The CDR3 loop spans 15 amino acids. Trimming cost V 5 bases and J 3 bases; bases outside gene matches: 7. The CDR3 DNA reads as TGTGCCAGCAGTGCCGGACTAGCGGATCACTACGAGCAGTACTTC. It specifies CASSAGLADHYEQYF.

This chain links TRBV27 with TRBJ1-4, with D possibly matching TRBD1 (5 bases). Per germline, CDR1 MNHEY and CDR2 SMNVEV (reference sequence). Trimming took off 7 bases at V and 0 bases at J, with 15 bases between the two ends. The CDR3 is 16 residues long. CDR3: CASKRGTAATNEKLFF. The CDR3 DNA is TGTGCCAGCAAGCGAGGGACGGCCGCAACTAATGAAAAACTGTTTTTT.

The J gene is TRBJ2-7, the V gene TRBV28; TRBD1 might be the D (6 bases). The CDR3 is made up of 13 amino acids. The V end was cut by 5 bases, the J end by 3 bases, with 11 bases between. In germline, CDR1 is MDHEN, CDR2 SYDVKM. CDR3 region: CASSTHRDYEQYF. In DNA, the CDR3 is TGTGCCAGCAGTACCCACAGGGACTACGAGCAGTACTTC.

This clone was observed a handful of times. The chain's CDR3 is CSVGTITEAFF. CDR3 nucleotides: TGCAGCGTTGGCACTATCACTGAAGCTTTCTTT. The chain combines TRBV29-1 with TRBJ1-1; D gene ambiguous. This CDR3 is built from 11 residues. With 4 bases removed from V and 4 bases from J, the gap between germline ends came to 7 bases. Germline loops: CDR1 SQVTM, CDR2 ANQGSEA.

The DNA for the CDR3 is TGTGCCATCAGTGTTAAGGACGCCCGAAATTACAATGAGCAGTTCTTC. It yields the protein CAISVKDARNYNEQFF. The rearrangement uses TRBV10-3 and TRBJ2-1; D remains unclear. CDR3 size: 16 residues. With 4 bases removed from V and 4 bases from J, the gap between germline ends came to 17 bases. Germline CDR1 reads ENHRY; CDR2 reads SYGVKD.

This clone has just one count. This chain joins TRBV5-1 and TRBJ2-3, with 8 nucleotides matching TRBD2. The CDR3 totals 17 residues. V shed 0 bases and J 1 base; nucleotides not matched to a gene: 7. Germline CDR1 reads SGHRS; CDR2 reads YFSETQ. The CDR3 loop is CASSLVQAGVRTDTQYF. Written as DNA, the CDR3 is TGCGCCAGCAGCTTGGTCCAAGCGGGAGTGCGCACAGATACGCAGTATTTT.

The V and J genes are TRBV5-4 and TRBJ2-7; 9 positions agree with TRBD2. Germline V gives CDR1 SGHNT, CDR2 YYREEE (reference sequence). The CDR3 is 14 residues long. The V and J ends lost 10 bases and 7 bases, in that order; junction bases with no gene match: 15. CDR3 amino acids: CAGSRLAAPREQYF. CDR3 DNA sequence: TGTGCCGGATCCAGACTAGCGGCCCCGAGGGAGCAGTACTTC.

Only a few counts were recorded for this clone. The V and J genes are TRBV28 and TRBJ1-5; D perhaps matches TRBD1 (6 bases). Trimming removed 7 bases at V and 5 bases at J, with 9 bases between. CDR3 size: 12 residues. The germline V gene encodes CDR1 MDHEN and CDR2 SYDVKM. CDR3 sequence: CASTPGDQPQHF. DNA for the CDR3: TGTGCCAGCACCCCAGGGGATCAGCCCCAGCATTTT.